The entry below describes one TCR beta chain. This study enrolled people aged about 18 to 100 from 20 to 25 US geographic areas. Participants had their cohort set by participant-reported clinical history. Produced via immunoSEQ multiplex PCR; TCRdb's table is partial and in-frame only. The table shows 300,000 to 500,000 clones, with approximately 90% occurring only once. This sample stems from a study of blood T cell repertoires in COVID-19. The J segment lost 4 bases and the V segment lost 1 base, leaving 7 bases of the junction unmatched. The CDR3 is made up of 15 amino acids. CDR1 and CDR2 (germline): SQVTM, ANQGSEA.

This chain uses TRBV29-1 with TRBJ1-1; 9 nucleotides align to TRBD1. The sample comprised PBMCs or T cells enriched from blood (not recorded which). The sequence derives from a woman aged 25 to 39 with acute COVID-19. The CDR3 region is CSVEGLDRGFTEAFF. In DNA form, the CDR3 reads TGCAGCGTTGAAGGTCTGGACAGGGGTTTCACTGAAGCTTTCTTT.